The rows below give T cell receptor beta chains drawn from one sample of a study of shared clonotypes between healthy human individuals. Using immunoSEQ multiplex PCR, the repertoire was profiled, and TCRdb retains in-frame clones only, with some absent. The data contain some 1 million clones, roughly 70% of them seen just once; the ten biggest clones take up 1.5%. The sequencing input was memory CD4+ T cells sorted from blood. The receptors come from a man aged 18 to 29 in good health. The CDR3 runs from the conserved cysteine through the conserved F or W. The D gene is left open where the match is weak. Some rows mark clone size as missing; the rest say once, few, many or name a class of expanded clone.

d_gene,abundance,j_gene,v_gene,CDR3nt,CDR3aa
NA,few,TRBJ2-7,TRBV28,TGTGCCAGCACAGGGGCGAACTACGAGCAGTACTTC,CASTGANYEQYF
TRBD2,NA,TRBJ2-7,TRBV10-3,TGTGCCATCAGTGGACTAGCGGACTCCTACGAGCAGTACTTC,CAISGLADSYEQYF
NA,NA,TRBJ1-2,TRBV7-2,TGTGCCAGCAGCTTGGGCGGCAACCCCAGTAGTTATGGCTACACCTTC,CASSLGGNPSSYGYTF
NA,NA,TRBJ2-2,TRBV5-4,TGTGCCAGCAGCGTGCAAGGGAGTTCGACCGGGGAGCTGTTTTTT,CASSVQGSSTGELFF
NA,few,TRBJ1-4,TRBV7-9,TGTGCCAGCAGCTTAGGGACGGCTAATGAAAAACTGTTTTTT,CASSLGTANEKLFF
TRBD1,NA,TRBJ2-7,TRBV2,TGTGCCAGCAATCCCGGGACAGGGGGATACGAGCAGTACTTC,CASNPGTGGYEQYF
NA,NA,TRBJ2-6,TRBV7-6,TGTGCCAGCAGCTCCGACCCGTTTGACAGCTCTGGGGCCAACGTCCTGACTTTC,CASSSDPFDSSGANVLTF
TRBD1,NA,TRBJ2-7,TRBV28,TGTGCCAGCAGTTCATACCTGTTAGGGACAGGGGGTAGCTACGAGCAGTACTTC,CASSSYLLGTGGSYEQYF
NA,NA,TRBJ1-5,TRBV6-5,TGTGCCAGCAGTCCATCCGGGACTCGCAATCAGCCCCAGCATTTT,CASSPSGTRNQPQHF
NA,few,TRBJ2-1,TRBV5-1,TGCGCCAGCAGCTTGGGACAGGTATCCTACAATGAGCAGTTCTTC,CASSLGQVSYNEQFF
NA,NA,TRBJ1-3,TRBV7-2,TGTGCCAGCACCACCGTCCCCGGAAACACCATATATTTT,CASTTVPGNTIYF
NA,NA,TRBJ1-5,TRBV29-1,TGCAGCGTCTGGGCGGGGGGCAATCAGCCCCAGCATTTT,CSVWAGGNQPQHF
TRBD1,NA,TRBJ2-7,TRBV29-1,TGCAGCGTTGAACCCGGGACAGGCTACGAGCAGTACTTC,CSVEPGTGYEQYF
NA,NA,TRBJ2-1,TRBV27,TGTGCCAGCACTTACGCAGGGAAGGAGTTCTTC,CASTYAGKEFF
TRBD1,once,TRBJ2-3,TRBV4-3,TGCGCCAGCAGCCCTCAAGGGACAGTTAGCACAGATACGCAGTATTTT,CASSPQGTVSTDTQYF
NA,NA,TRBJ1-2,TRBV28,TGTGCCAGCAGATTAAGGGAACTTCAAGATGGCTACACCTTC,CASRLRELQDGYTF
NA,NA,TRBJ2-3,TRBV5-1,TGCGCCAGCAGCCTCGGGGGGCTTCCTACTAGCACAGATACGCAGTATTTT,CASSLGGLPTSTDTQYF
NA,NA,TRBJ2-2,TRBV5-6,TGTGCCAGCAGCCGGACAGCGAACACCGGGGAGCTGTTTTTT,CASSRTANTGELFF
NA,many,TRBJ1-2,TRBV5-1,TGCGCCAGCAGCTTTCCAGGGACTGCCCATGGCTACACCTTC,CASSFPGTAHGYTF
NA,NA,TRBJ2-2,TRBV4-3,TGCGCCAGCAGCCAAGATGGGCTCCCCGGGGAGCTGTTTTTT,CASSQDGLPGELFF
NA,NA,TRBJ2-5,TRBV6-1,TGTGCCAGCAGTAGGATGCCTCAAGAGACCCAGTACTTC,CASSRMPQETQYF
TRBD1,NA,TRBJ1-2,TRBV27,TGTGCCAGCAGTTTATGGGGGGGAAATGGACAGGGGATATCTGGCTACACCTTC,CASSLWGGNGQGISGYTF
NA,NA,TRBJ1-5,TRBV30,TGTGCCTGGAGTGTTAACAGGGAGCCCCAGCATTTT,CAWSVNREPQHF
NA,once,TRBJ1-1,TRBV6-1,TGTGCCAGCAGCCCAACCCAGGGCGCCACTGAAGCTTTCTTT,CASSPTQGATEAFF
NA,few,TRBJ1-6,TRBV6-1,TGTGCCAGCAGTGAATGGGCAACTATGTCCCTCCACTTT,CASSEWATMSLHF
NA,NA,TRBJ1-5,TRBV2,TGTGCCAGCAGTGAAATGTTGAGCAATCAGCCCCAGCATTTT,CASSEMLSNQPQHF
TRBD1,NA,TRBJ1-1,TRBV29-1,TGCAGCGTTGAAGGAAGGGGGCTGGTAAACACTGAAGCTTTCTTT,CSVEGRGLVNTEAFF
NA,NA,TRBJ1-5,TRBV10-3,TGTGCCATCAGTGAGTCGGGGGGAAATCAGCCCCAGCATTTT,CAISESGGNQPQHF
TRBD2,NA,TRBJ2-7,TRBV2,TGTGCCAGTCAAGCGGGAGGGCCGCGGGAGCAGTACTTC,CASQAGGPREQYF
NA,NA,TRBJ2-5,TRBV7-2,TGTGCCAGCAGCTTAGCGTCACTTGTAAAAGAGACCCAGTACTTC,CASSLASLVKETQYF
TRBD1,many,TRBJ1-2,TRBV25-1,TGTGCCAGCAGTTCAACGTCCGGGACAGGAGGATTAGGAGGCTACACCTTC,CASSSTSGTGGLGGYTF
NA,NA,TRBJ2-7,TRBV4-1,TGCGCCAGCAGCCAACTCCTAAGCGGAGCTTACGAGCAGTACTTC,CASSQLLSGAYEQYF
NA,NA,TRBJ1-6,TRBV28,TGTGCCAGCAGGGCGGGGGGAGGTCGATTAACCCTCCACTTT,CASRAGGGRLTLHF
NA,NA,TRBJ1-1,TRBV30,TGTGCCTGGAGCCAAAAGCGAAACACTGAAGCTTTCTTT,CAWSQKRNTEAFF
NA,NA,TRBJ1-5,TRBV10-2,TGCGCCAGCAGTGAGGGGTCAGGGGAACATCAGCCCCAGCATTTT,CASSEGSGEHQPQHF
NA,NA,TRBJ1-1,TRBV6-5,TGTGCCAGCAGTTCCCAAACTACTGAAGCTTTCTTT,CASSSQTTEAFF
NA,NA,TRBJ1-2,TRBV6-5,TGTGCCAGCAGTTACTCGGGGGGAAGGGGCTACACCTTC,CASSYSGGRGYTF
TRBD1,NA,TRBJ2-7,TRBV9,TGTGCCAGCAGCGAGAGGACAGGGTCCTACTACGAGCAGTACTTC,CASSERTGSYYEQYF
TRBD2,NA,TRBJ2-2,TRBV11-2,TGTGCCAGCTCAGCGGGAGGGCCGGCTACCGGGGAGCTGTTTTTT,CASSAGGPATGELFF
NA,NA,TRBJ1-4,TRBV29-1,TGCAGCGTTGAAGATATGGCAGAAAAACTGTTTTTT,CSVEDMAEKLFF
NA,NA,TRBJ2-5,TRBV6-1,TGTGCCAGCAGTGAAAAATTTAACCAAGAGACCCAGTACTTC,CASSEKFNQETQYF
NA,NA,TRBJ1-1,TRBV28,TGTGCCAGCAGTTTAGATGGGTTGGGCACTGAAGCTTTCTTT,CASSLDGLGTEAFF
NA,NA,TRBJ2-1,TRBV28,TGTGCCAGCAGGGGATGGGGATCGGGGTTGAACAATGAGCAGTTCTTC,CASRGWGSGLNNEQFF
NA,NA,TRBJ2-7,TRBV11-2,TGTGCCAGCAGCTTAGACCAAGTGAGCTCCTACGAGCAGTACTTC,CASSLDQVSSYEQYF
NA,NA,TRBJ2-7,TRBV7-2,TGTGCCAGCAGCTTCATAGCGGCATCCTACGAGCAGTACTTC,CASSFIAASYEQYF
NA,NA,TRBJ2-7,TRBV5-1,TGCGCCAGCAGCCTCGGGACAACCTACGAGCAGTACTTC,CASSLGTTYEQYF
TRBD2,NA,TRBJ2-5,TRBV10-3,TGTGCCATCAGTGAGTCCCAGACTAGCGGAGAGACCCAGTACTTC,CAISESQTSGETQYF
NA,NA,TRBJ2-3,TRBV9,TGTGCCAGCAGCGTAAGGTCTCTGACAGATACGCAGTATTTT,CASSVRSLTDTQYF
TRBD2,NA,TRBJ2-5,TRBV7-2,TGTGCCAGCAGCTTAGCCCAACTAGCGGGAAAAGAGACCCAGTACTTC,CASSLAQLAGKETQYF
NA,NA,TRBJ2-6,TRBV5-1,TGCGCCAGTACGATAAGCATTTCCGGGGCCAACGTCCTGACTTTC,CASTISISGANVLTF
NA,NA,TRBJ1-1,TRBV10-2,TGCGCCAGCAGTGAGCCCCACGGACCTCGGACTTACACTGAAGCTTTCTTT,CASSEPHGPRTYTEAFF
TRBD1,NA,TRBJ2-2,TRBV5-4,TGTGCCAGCAGCTTGGTAGAAGGGGGCGAGCTGTTTTTT,CASSLVEGGELFF
NA,NA,TRBJ2-7,TRBV30,TGTGCCTGGAGCCGCCGGGGCCTAAAAGAGGCCTACGAGCAGTACTTC,CAWSRRGLKEAYEQYF
NA,NA,TRBJ2-7,TRBV29-1,TGCAGCGTTGAAATCGGGGGTAGGCGAAACGAGCAGTACTTC,CSVEIGGRRNEQYF
NA,NA,TRBJ1-2,TRBV6-1,TGTGCCAGCAGTGAAGCGTACAGTGAGCCCGAGGCGGGCTACACCTTC,CASSEAYSEPEAGYTF
NA,NA,TRBJ1-3,TRBV5-4,TGTGCCAGCAGCTCGCCGGGGCCGGCGGGAAACACCATATATTTT,CASSSPGPAGNTIYF